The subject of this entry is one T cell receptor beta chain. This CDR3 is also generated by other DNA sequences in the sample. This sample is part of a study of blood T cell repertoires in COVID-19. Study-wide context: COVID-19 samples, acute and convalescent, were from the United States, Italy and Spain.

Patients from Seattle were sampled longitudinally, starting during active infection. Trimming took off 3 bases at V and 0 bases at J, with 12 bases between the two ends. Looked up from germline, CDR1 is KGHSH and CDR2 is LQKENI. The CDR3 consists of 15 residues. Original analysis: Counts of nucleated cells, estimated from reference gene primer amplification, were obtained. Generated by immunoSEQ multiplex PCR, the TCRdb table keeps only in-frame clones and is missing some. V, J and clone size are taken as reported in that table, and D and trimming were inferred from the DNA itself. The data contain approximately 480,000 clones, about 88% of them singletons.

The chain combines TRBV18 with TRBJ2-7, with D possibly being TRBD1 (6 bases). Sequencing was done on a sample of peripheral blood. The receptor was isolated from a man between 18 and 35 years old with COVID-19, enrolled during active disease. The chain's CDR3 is CASSPGAGASYEQYF. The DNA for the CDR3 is TGTGCCAGCTCACCCGGGGCAGGGGCCTCCTACGAGCAGTACTTC.